The source of this TCR beta chain is a study of tumor-infiltrating lymphocytes in primary liver carcinoma. Taking about 18-31 mg of unsorted bulk tissue, the authors co-extracted RNA and DNA. Using a constant-region primer together with ProtoScript II reverse transcriptase, TCR beta cDNA was made from around 500 ng of total RNA. TCR beta libraries came from three nested multiplex PCR rounds using slightly modified ARM-PCR. The first two PCR rounds, roughly 9 cycles each, used TRBV1-TRBV30 forward primers and a C-beta reverse primer. TCRdb fed the multiplex PCR reads into MiXCR, producing one record per CDR3 protein. The profile shows approximately 110,000 distinct CDR3 sequences, 50% to 65% of them singletons. The germline V gene has CDR1 MGHRA and CDR2 YSYEKL. This CDR3 has 17 amino acids.

The chain links TRBV4-1 to TRBJ2-7; TRBD2 matches 15 bases. Material: liver tumor tissue from sampling region 1. Subset described: tumor region T1, superior pole. The receptor's source is a woman aged 55 to 70 with primary liver carcinoma and hepatitis B virus infection. Here the CDR3 reads CASGRTSGRGLSYEQYF. In DNA, the CDR3 is TGCGCAAGTGGCCGGACTAGCGGGAGGGGTTTGTCCTACGAGCAGTACTTC.